The 11 T cell receptor beta chains below all came from one sample that was sequenced in a study of control samples from healthy donors and cancer patients. TCRdb's copy holds only in-frame clones and misses some; the assay was immunoSEQ multiplex PCR. The table has 100,000 or so clones, about four fifths seen once. Input material: blood. These receptors came from a woman aged 55 to 70 in good health.

This clone was recorded once. This sequence joins TRBV9 and TRBJ2-2; 10 bases agree with TRBD2. CDR3 length: 17 amino acids. V trimming: 1 base; J trimming: 1 base; junction bases outside the gene matches: 4. Germline CDR1 is SGDLS and CDR2 is YYNGEE. The CDR3, as DNA: TGTGCCAGCAGCGTATCTAGCGGGGGCCGGAACACCGGGGAGCTGTTTTTT. Translated, it gives CASSVSSGGRNTGELFF.

The genes are TRBV6-5 and TRBJ1-5; TRBD1 matches 9 bases. Per germline, CDR1 MNHEY and CDR2 SVGAGI. The CDR3 is made up of 13 amino acids. V lost 8 bases and J lost 9; bases outside the gene matches: 8. CDR3 loop: CASRTGALTPQHF. Here the CDR3 DNA reads TGTGCCAGCCGGACAGGGGCTCTGACGCCCCAGCATTTT.

J is TRBJ2-7 and V is TRBV29-1; TRBD2 is a possible D gene (5 bases). CDR3 length equals 11 residues. V was pared by 7 bases and J by 1 base, with 8 bases between. CDR1 is SQVTM, CDR2 ANQGSEA, per germline. DNA of the CDR3: TGCAGCGCTTCGGGGTCCTACGAGCAGTACTTC. It codes for CSASGSYEQYF.

V and J are TRBV3-1 (or the pseudogene TRBV3-2) and TRBJ2-1; 8 nucleotides align to TRBD2. Trimming at V came to 7 bases and at J to 10 bases, leaving 15 bases not matched to a gene. CDR3 length: 15 amino acids. Germline V lookup: CDR1 LGHDT, CDR2 YNNKEL (reference sequence). CDR3 sequence (DNA): TGTGCCAGCACCCCGGGACTAGTCCTGGGCAACGAGCAGTTCTTC. Protein: CASTPGLVLGNEQFF.

The chain recombines TRBV2 with TRBJ1-4; possibly TRBD1 for D (6 bases). Trimming shortened V by 4 bases and J by 8 bases, and 11 bases separated the two germline ends. This CDR3 region has 13 residues. The germline gives CDR1 SNHLY, CDR2 FYNNEI. CDR3 residues: CASSGGAREKLFF. The DNA for the CDR3 is TGTGCCAGCAGTGGGGGGGCCCGGGAAAAACTGTTTTTT.

The chain combines TRBV12-3 or TRBV12-4 with TRBJ2-2; D remains ambiguous. V dropped 2 bases and J dropped 5 bases, with 6 bases sitting between them. CDR3 length equals 13 residues. CDR3 DNA sequence: TGTGCCAGCAGTTTACGTCGTACCGGGGAGCTGTTTTTT. This encodes CASSLRRTGELFF.

The chain is built from TRBV19 and TRBJ2-5; D may match TRBD1 or TRBD2 (6 bases each). CDR3 length equals 16 residues. Trimming shortened V by 0 bases and J by 2 bases, and 13 bases separated the two germline ends. Germline assignment: CDR1 LNHDA and CDR2 SQIVND (reference sequence). The CDR3, as DNA: TGTGCCAGTAGTATAGATCTTGGGGGGCCACAAGAGACCCAGTACTTC. Protein sequence: CASSIDLGGPQETQYF.

The chain is built from TRBV5-1 and TRBJ2-2, with D perhaps matching TRBD1 (6 bases). The CDR3 spans 16 residues. CDR1 SGHRS and CDR2 YFSETQ come from the germline V gene. V was clipped by 0 bases and J by 5 bases, with 14 bases between them. CDR3 region: CASSLDVGAVTGELFF. The CDR3 nucleotides read TGCGCCAGCAGCTTGGATGTGGGGGCAGTTACCGGGGAGCTGTTTTTT.

The chain recombines TRBV28 with TRBJ1-1; possible D gene TRBD1, 5 bases. V lost 2 bases, J lost 9 bases, and 19 bases lay in between. This CDR3 has 15 residues. Germline CDR1 is MDHEN and CDR2 is SYDVKM. CDR3 amino acids: CASSLRSVLGTQAFF. The CDR3 DNA sequence: TGTGCCAGCAGTTTACGTTCCGTTTTGGGGACCCAAGCTTTCTTT.

This clone has a handful of counts. This chain links TRBV23-1 with TRBJ1-1; D is ambiguous. TRBV23-1 is designated an ORF whose function remains uncertain. Trimming removed 0 bases at V and 3 bases at J, with 17 bases between. CDR3 length: 17 residues. CDR3 in amino acids: CASSQSTGSLRDTEAFF. The CDR3 nucleotides are TGCGCCAGCAGTCAATCTACGGGGAGCCTAAGGGACACTGAAGCTTTCTTT.

In this sample, this clone turned up once. V usage is TRBV7-2 and J usage is TRBJ2-5; the match to TRBD1 covers 7 bases. CDR3 length: 14 residues. J lost 2 bases, V lost 5 bases, and 5 bases had no gene match. Germline CDR1 is SGHTA and CDR2 is FQGNSA. CDR3 sequence: CASSPQGLQETQYF. The CDR3 region has the DNA TGTGCCAGCAGCCCACAGGGGCTTCAAGAGACCCAGTACTTC.